The next 9 T cell receptor beta chains were all read from a single sample in a study of blood T cell repertoires in COVID-19. Sequencing was performed with immunoSEQ multiplex PCR; in TCRdb, only in-frame clones are kept and a portion is missing. This repertoire shows 200,000 to 250,000 clones, about 88% found once; its top ten account for about a tenth. The sample was peripheral blood. All receptors come from a woman in her 50s with COVID-19, enrolled during active disease.

V usage is TRBV4-3 and J usage is TRBJ1-1, with TRBD1 matching over 8 bases. The CDR3 runs 16 residues. CDR1 is LGHNA and CDR2 is YSLEER in the germline V gene. Losses at the gene ends were 0 bases for V and 3 bases for J; bases not matched to a gene: 6. The CDR3 nucleotides are TGCGCCAGCAGCCAAGATTTGACAGGGGAGTACACTGAAGCTTTCTTT. It codes for CASSQDLTGEYTEAFF.

V usage is TRBV25-1 and J usage is TRBJ1-3, with D unclear. Trimming stripped 5 bases from V and 3 bases from J, with 11 bases between. The CDR3 extends over 14 amino acids. Germline lookup yields CDR1 MGHDK and CDR2 SYGVNS. CDR3 DNA: TGTGCCAGCAGTCCTGACATTGGTGGAAACACCATATATTTT. It is translated as CASSPDIGGNTIYF.

V is TRBV19 and J is TRBJ2-6; 10 bases are a match to TRBD2. Germline V gene sequence: CDR1 LNHDA, CDR2 SQIVND (reference sequence). V lost 3 bases to trimming and J lost 4 bases; unmatched junction nucleotides: 6. CDR3 length equals 17 residues. The CDR3 nucleotides are TGTGCCAGTAGTATGGGAAGCGGGGGGGTAGGGGCCAACGTCCTGACTTTC. This translates into CASSMGSGGVGANVLTF.

V gene TRBV19 combines with J gene TRBJ1-1; tentatively, D is TRBD1 (5 bases). Between the trimmed V and J ends, which lost 9 bases and 0 bases, there was a span of 11 bases. The CDR3 is 13 amino acids. From germline, CDR1 is LNHDA and CDR2 SQIVND (reference sequence). CDR3 nucleotides: TGTGCCAGCGGTGGGGGGGTGAACACTGAAGCTTTCTTT. This gives the protein CASGGGVNTEAFF.

The V call is TRBV7-9, the J call TRBJ2-5; D may be TRBD1 (5 bases). The CDR3 sequence is 17 residues long. V lost 1 base and J lost 5, with 20 bases in between. The germline CDR1 and CDR2 sequences are SEHNR and FQNEAQ (reference sequence). CDR3 nucleotide sequence: TGTGCCAGCAGCTTAGGATTATTGGGGCCTGAGGAGGAGACCCAGTACTTC. It specifies CASSLGLLGPEEETQYF.

V gene TRBV7-2 combines with J gene TRBJ2-7; D is unresolved. CDR3 length: 12 amino acids. Germline V gene sequence: CDR1 SGHTA, CDR2 FQGNSA. Between the trimmed V and J ends, which lost 5 bases and 0 bases, there was a span of 5 bases. The CDR3, as DNA: TGTGCCAGCAGCGCCAGCTCCTACGAGCAGTACTTC. This encodes CASSASSYEQYF.

The chain joins TRBV4-3 to TRBJ2-3; D perhaps matches TRBD1 (6 bases). Germline CDR1 and CDR2: LGHNA and YSLEER. The length of the CDR3 is 14 residues. V was clipped by 4 bases and J by 2 bases, with 10 bases between them. The CDR3 DNA sequence: TGCGCCAGCAGCCCAAGGACAGCCACAGATACGCAGTATTTT. Encoded protein: CASSPRTATDTQYF.

The chain recombines TRBV28 with TRBJ1-4; 11 bases map to TRBD1. Per germline, CDR1 MDHEN and CDR2 SYDVKM. This CDR3 is 14 amino acids long. V shed 6 bases, J shed 6 bases, and the junction held 3 bases outside the gene matches. The CDR3 loop is CASRGQGGYEKLFF. The CDR3 DNA sequence: TGTGCCAGCAGGGGACAGGGGGGATATGAAAAACTGTTTTTT.

V gene TRBV25-1 combines with J gene TRBJ2-2; 9 bases fit TRBD1. CDR1 MGHDK and CDR2 SYGVNS come from the germline V gene. With V trimmed by 4 bases and J by 5 bases, 8 bases remained unmatched. The CDR3 contains 16 residues. The CDR3 DNA follows: TGTGCCAGCAGTGCATCCCGGGGGACAGGGACCGGGGAGCTGTTTTTT. Translated, it gives CASSASRGTGTGELFF.